This TCR beta chain was retrieved from a study of CD8+ T cells in alopecia areata. Whole-study context: Scoring treated patients' severity relied on the percentage of scalp area affected.

This clone was counted a few times. Treatment denoted: oral pan-JAK inhibitor, 5-10 mg twice daily. Sorting of PBMCs yielded the CD4+ and CD8+ T cells. cDNA serving as the sequencing template came from extracted, reverse transcribed RNA. The method was immunoSEQ multiplex PCR; TCRdb's version includes in-frame clones alone and lacks a portion of them. The repertoire includes around 140,000 clones, 86% of them detected once, and around 14% sits in the top ten. This CDR3 is built from 14 residues. This TCR was sampled from a human donor with alopecia areata. Sequencing was performed on CD8+ T cells sorted from blood, taken at week 4, from a patient treated with tofacitinib. The gene calls are TRBV21-1 and TRBJ2-3; TRBD2 is the table's D call and was not checked against the DNA. TRBV21-1 is marked as a pseudogene. This CDR3 reads CASSKDEAADTQYF. For the CDR3, the DNA is TGTGCCAGCAGCAAAGATGAGGCGGCAGATACGCAGTATTTT.